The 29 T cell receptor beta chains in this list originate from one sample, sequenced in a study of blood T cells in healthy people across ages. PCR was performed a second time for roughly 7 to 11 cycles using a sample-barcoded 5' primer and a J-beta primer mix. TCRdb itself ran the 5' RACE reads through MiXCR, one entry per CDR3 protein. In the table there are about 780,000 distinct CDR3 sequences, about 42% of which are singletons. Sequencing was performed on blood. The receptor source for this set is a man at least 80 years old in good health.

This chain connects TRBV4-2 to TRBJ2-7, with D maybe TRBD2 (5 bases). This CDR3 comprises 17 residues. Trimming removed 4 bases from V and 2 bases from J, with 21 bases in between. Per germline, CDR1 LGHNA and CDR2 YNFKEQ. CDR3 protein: CASSPRSVGEYTYEQYF. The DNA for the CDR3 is TGTGCCAGCAGCCCGCGATCCGTTGGGGAGTACACCTACGAGCAGTACTTC.

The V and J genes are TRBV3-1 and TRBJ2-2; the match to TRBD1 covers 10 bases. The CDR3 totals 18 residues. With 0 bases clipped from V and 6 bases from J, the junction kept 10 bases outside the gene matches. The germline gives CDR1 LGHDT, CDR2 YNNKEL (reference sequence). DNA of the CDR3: TGTGCCAGCAGCCAAGATCGTCCTCTGGGACAGGGGTCCGGGGAGCTGTTTTTT. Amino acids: CASSQDRPLGQGSGELFF.

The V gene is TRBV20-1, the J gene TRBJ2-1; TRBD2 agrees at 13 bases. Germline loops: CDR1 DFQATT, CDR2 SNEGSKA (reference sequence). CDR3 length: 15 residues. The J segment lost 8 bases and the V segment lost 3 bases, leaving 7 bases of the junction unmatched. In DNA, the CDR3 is TGCAGTGCTAGTGTGGGACTAGCGGGATTTGATGAGCAGTTCTTC. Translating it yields CSASVGLAGFDEQFF.

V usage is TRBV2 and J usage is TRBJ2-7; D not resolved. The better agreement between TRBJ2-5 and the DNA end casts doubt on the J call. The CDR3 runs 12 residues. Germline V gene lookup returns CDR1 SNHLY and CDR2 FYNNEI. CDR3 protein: CASSRIVETQYF. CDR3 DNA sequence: TGTGCCAGCAGCAGGATCGTGGAGACCCAGTACTTC.

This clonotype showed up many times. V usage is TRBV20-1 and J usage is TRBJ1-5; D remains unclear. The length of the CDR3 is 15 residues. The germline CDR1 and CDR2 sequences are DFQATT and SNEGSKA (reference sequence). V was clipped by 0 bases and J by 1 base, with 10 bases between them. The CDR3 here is CSARDVTASNQPQHF. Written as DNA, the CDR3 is TGCAGTGCTAGAGATGTGACGGCCAGCAATCAGCCCCAGCATTTT.

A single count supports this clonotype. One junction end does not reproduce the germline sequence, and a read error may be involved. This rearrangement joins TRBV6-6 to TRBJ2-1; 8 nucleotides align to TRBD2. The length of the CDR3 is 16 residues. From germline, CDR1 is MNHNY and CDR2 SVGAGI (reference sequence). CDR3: CASNYPTSGGDNEQFF. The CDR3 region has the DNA TGTGCCAGCAATTACCCTACTAGCGGAGGGGACAATGAGCAGTTCTTC.

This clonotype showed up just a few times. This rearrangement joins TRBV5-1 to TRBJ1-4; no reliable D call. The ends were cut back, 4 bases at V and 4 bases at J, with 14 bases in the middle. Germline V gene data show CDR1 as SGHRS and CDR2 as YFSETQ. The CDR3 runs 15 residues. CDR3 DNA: TGCGCCAGCAGCGGAACCGGGTCTTATAATGAAAAACTGTTTTTT. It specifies CASSGTGSYNEKLFF. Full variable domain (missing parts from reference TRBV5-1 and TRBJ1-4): KAGVTQTPRYLIKTRGQQVTLSCSPISGHRSVSWYQQTPGQGLQFLFEYFSETQRNKGNFPGRFSGRQFSNSRSEMNVSTLELGDSALYLCASSGTGSYNEKLFFGSGTQLSVL.

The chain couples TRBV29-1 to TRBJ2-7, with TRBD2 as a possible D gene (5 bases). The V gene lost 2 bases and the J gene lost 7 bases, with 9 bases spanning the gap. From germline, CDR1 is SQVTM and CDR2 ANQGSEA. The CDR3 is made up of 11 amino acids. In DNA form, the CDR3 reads TGCAGCGTTGAAACGGGGTGGGAGCAGTACTTC. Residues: CSVETGWEQYF.

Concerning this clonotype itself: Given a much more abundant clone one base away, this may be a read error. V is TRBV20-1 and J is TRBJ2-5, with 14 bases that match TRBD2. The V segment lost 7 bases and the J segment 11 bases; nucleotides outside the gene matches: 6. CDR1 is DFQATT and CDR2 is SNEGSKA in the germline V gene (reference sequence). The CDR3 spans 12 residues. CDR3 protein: CSGRGLAGEQYF. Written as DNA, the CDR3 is TGCAGTGGGAGGGGACTAGCGGGAGAGCAGTACTTC.

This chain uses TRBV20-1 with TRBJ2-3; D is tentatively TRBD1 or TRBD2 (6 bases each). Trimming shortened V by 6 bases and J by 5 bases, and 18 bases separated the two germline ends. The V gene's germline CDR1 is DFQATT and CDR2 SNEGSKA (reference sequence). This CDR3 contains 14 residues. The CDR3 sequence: CSAGGTRGEDTQYF. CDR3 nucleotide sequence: TGCAGTGCAGGGGGGACCAGGGGAGAAGATACGCAGTATTTT.

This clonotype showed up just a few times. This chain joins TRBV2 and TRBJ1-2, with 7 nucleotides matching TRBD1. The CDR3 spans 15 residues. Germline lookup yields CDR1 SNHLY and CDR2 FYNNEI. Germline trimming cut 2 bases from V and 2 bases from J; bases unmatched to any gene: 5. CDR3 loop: CASSEQGGHNYGYTF. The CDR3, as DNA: TGTGCCAGCAGTGAACAGGGGGGGCACAACTATGGCTACACCTTC.

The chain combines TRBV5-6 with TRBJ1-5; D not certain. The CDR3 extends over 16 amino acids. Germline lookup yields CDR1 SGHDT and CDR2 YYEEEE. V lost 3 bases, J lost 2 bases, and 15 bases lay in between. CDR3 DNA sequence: TGTGCCAGCAGCTCCACCTCCGTCATTGGCAATCAGCCCCAGCATTTT. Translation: CASSSTSVIGNQPQHF.

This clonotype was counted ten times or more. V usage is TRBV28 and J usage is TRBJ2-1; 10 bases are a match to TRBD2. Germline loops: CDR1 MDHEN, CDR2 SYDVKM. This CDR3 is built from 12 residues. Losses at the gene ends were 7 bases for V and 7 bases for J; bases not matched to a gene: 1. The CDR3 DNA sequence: TGTGCCAGCATAGCGGGAGGAAATGAGCAGTTCTTC. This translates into CASIAGGNEQFF.

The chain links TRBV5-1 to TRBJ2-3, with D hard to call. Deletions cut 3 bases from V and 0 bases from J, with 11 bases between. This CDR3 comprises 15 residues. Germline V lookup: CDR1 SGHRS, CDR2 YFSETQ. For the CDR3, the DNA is TGCGCCAGCAGCTCGGGCGGAGTCAGCACAGATACGCAGTATTTT. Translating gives CASSSGGVSTDTQYF.

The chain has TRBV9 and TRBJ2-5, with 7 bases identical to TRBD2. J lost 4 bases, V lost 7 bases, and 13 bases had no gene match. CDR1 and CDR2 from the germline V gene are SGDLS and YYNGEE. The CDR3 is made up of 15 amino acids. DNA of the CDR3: TGTGCCAGCGGATTGCTAGCGGTGAAGCCAGAGACCCAGTACTTC. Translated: CASGLLAVKPETQYF.

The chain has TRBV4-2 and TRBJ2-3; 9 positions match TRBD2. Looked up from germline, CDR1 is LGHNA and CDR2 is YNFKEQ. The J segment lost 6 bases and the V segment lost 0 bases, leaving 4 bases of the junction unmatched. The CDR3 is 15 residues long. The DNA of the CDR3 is TGTGCCAGCAGCCAAGACGGCGGGAGGGCCGATACGCAGTATTTT. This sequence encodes CASSQDGGRADTQYF.

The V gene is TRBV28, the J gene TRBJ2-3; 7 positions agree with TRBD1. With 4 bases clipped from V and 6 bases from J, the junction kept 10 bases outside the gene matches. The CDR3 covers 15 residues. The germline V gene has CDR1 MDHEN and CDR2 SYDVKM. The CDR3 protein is CASSSGTAHFDTQYF. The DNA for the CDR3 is TGTGCCAGCAGTTCCGGGACAGCTCATTTTGATACGCAGTATTTT.

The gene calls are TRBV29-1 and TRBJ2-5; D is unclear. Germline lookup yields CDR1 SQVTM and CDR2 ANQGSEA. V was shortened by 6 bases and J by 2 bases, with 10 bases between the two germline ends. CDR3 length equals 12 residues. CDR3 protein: CSVRVSQETQYF. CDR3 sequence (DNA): TGCAGCGTCCGAGTCAGTCAAGAGACCCAGTACTTC.

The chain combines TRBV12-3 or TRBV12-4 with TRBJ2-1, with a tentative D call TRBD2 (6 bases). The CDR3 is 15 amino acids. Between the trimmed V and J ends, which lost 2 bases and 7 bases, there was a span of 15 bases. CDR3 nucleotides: TGTGCCAGCAGTTTAAGACTAGACCCCGGGAATGAGCAGTTCTTC. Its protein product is CASSLRLDPGNEQFF.

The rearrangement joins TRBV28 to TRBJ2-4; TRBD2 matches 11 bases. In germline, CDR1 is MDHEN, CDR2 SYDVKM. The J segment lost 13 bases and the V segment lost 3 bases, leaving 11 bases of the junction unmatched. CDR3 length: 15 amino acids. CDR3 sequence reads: CASSFFLAGGKEQYF. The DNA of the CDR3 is TGTGCCAGCAGTTTTTTTCTAGCGGGAGGAAAGGAGCAGTACTTC.

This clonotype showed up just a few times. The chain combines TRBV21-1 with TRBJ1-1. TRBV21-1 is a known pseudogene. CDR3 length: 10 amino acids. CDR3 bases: TGTGCCAGCAGGGACACTGAAGCTTTCTTT. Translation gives CASRDTEAFF.

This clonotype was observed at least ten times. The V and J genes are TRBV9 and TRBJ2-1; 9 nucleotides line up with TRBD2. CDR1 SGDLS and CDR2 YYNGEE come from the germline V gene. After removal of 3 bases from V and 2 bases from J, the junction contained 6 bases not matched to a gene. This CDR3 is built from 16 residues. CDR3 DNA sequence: TGTGCCAGCAGCGCCCCAGCGGGAGGTACCTACAATGAGCAGTTCTTC. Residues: CASSAPAGGTYNEQFF.

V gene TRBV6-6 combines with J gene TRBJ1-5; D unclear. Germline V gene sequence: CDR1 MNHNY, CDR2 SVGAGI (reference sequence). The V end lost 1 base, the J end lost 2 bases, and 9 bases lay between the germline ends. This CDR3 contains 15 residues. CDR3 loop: CASSYLDLGNQPQHF. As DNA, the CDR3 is TGTGCCAGCAGTTACTTGGACTTGGGCAATCAGCCCCAGCATTTT.

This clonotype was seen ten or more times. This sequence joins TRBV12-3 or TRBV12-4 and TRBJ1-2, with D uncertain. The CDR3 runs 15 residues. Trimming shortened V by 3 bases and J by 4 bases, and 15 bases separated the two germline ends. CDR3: CASSFYLQTLYGYTF. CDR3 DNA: TGTGCCAGCAGTTTTTACCTACAGACGCTCTATGGCTACACCTTC.

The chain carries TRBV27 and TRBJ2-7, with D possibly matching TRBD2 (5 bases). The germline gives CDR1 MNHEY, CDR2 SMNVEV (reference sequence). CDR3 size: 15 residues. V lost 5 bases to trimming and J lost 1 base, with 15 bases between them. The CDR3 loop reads CASSQALDYSYEQYF. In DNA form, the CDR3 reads TGTGCCAGCAGTCAGGCCCTCGACTATTCCTACGAGCAGTACTTC.

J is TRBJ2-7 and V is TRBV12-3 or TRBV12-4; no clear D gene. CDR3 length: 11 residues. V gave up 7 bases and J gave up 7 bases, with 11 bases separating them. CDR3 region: CASNLGNEQYF. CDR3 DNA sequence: TGTGCCAGCAACCTAGGTAATGAGCAGTACTTC.

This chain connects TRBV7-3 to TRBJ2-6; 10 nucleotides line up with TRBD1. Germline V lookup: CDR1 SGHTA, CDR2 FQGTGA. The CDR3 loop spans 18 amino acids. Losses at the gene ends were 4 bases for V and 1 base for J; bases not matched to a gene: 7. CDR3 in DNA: TGTGCCAGCAGCTATCGGGACAGGGGAAAATCTGGGGCCAACGTCCTGACTTTC. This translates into CASSYRDRGKSGANVLTF.

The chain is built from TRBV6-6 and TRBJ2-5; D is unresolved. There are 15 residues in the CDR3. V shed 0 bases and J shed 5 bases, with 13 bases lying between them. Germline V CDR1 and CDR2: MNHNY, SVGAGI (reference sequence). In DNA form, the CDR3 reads TGTGCCAGCAGTTACTCTCGATTAGCTGGTGAGACCCAGTACTTC. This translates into CASSYSRLAGETQYF.

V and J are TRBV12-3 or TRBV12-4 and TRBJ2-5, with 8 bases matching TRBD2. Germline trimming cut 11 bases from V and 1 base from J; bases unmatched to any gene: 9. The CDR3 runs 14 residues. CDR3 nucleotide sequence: TGTGCCGGCCAATTAGCGGGATTCCAAGAGACCCAGTACTTC. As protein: CAGQLAGFQETQYF.